What follows are 8 T cell receptor beta chains derived from one specimen sequenced in a study (dated by TCRdb to between 2014 and 2016). Library construction relied on 5' RACE. The data were produced on an Illumina MiSeq. The public reads were reprocessed in TCRdb via fastp at Q25 and MiXCR, keeping in-frame beta chains. CDR3 protein sequences are deduplicated, and each keeps its most common genes and DNA. In this sample the table shows 32,000 or so distinct CDR3 sequences, 25% to 30% of which occur a single time. Of the sample, 2% to 2.5% falls within the top ten clones. Tregs were isolated as CD4+CD25+CD127-/low cells. The specimen sequenced was tumor-infiltrating Tregs sorted from the breast tumor. These receptors were collected from a female donor with breast cancer.

This clonotype occurred many times. V gene TRBV20-1 combines with J gene TRBJ2-7; 7 bases fit TRBD2. Trimming removed 4 bases from V and 1 base from J; junction bases left unmatched: 4. The CDR3 runs 13 residues. CDR1 and CDR2 from the germline V gene are DFQATT and SNEGSKA (reference sequence). The CDR3 DNA is TGCAGTGCTACCGGACTAGGATCCTACGAGCAGTACTTC. Protein sequence: CSATGLGSYEQYF.

The V call is TRBV4-1, the J call TRBJ2-1, with TRBD2 matching 8 bases. V lost 4 bases and J lost 0; bases outside the gene matches: 8. The germline V gene encodes CDR1 MGHRA and CDR2 YSYEKL. This CDR3 has 17 amino acids. CDR3 loop: CASSLATSARSYNEQFF. Here the CDR3 DNA reads TGCGCCAGCAGCCTTGCGACTAGCGCGCGCTCCTACAATGAGCAGTTCTTC.

In its sample, this clonotype was seen many times. The rearrangement joins TRBV12-3 or TRBV12-4 to TRBJ1-4, with a tentative D call TRBD1 (5 bases). Deletions cut 5 bases from V and 8 bases from J, with 18 bases between. This CDR3 is 15 amino acids long. CDR3 sequence (DNA): TGTGCCAGCAGTCTGGACAACGGAGGTCAGGAAAAACTGTTTTTT. Amino acid sequence: CASSLDNGGQEKLFF.

This clonotype was counted at least ten times. The chain couples TRBV4-1 to TRBJ2-3, with TRBD2 identical over 12 bases. Germline CDR1 and CDR2: MGHRA and YSYEKL. V lost 1 base to trimming and J lost 2 bases; unmatched junction nucleotides: 7. This CDR3 region has 18 residues. The CDR3 DNA reads as TGCGCCAGCAGCCAAGGACTAGCGGGAGTAGTGGTCACAGATACGCAGTATTTT. This encodes CASSQGLAGVVVTDTQYF.

This clonotype was picked up a small number of times. A read error is possible here, since a much larger clone lies one base away. The V gene is TRBV13, the J gene TRBJ2-3; TRBD1 might be the D (5 bases). Trimming cost V 2 bases and J 0 bases, with 12 bases left between them. Germline CDR1 reads PRHDT; CDR2 reads FYEKMQ (reference sequence). The CDR3 runs 16 residues. In DNA form, the CDR3 reads TGTGCCAGCAGCTTAACAGCAGGGCCTAGCACAGATACGCAGTATTTT. This codes for CASSLTAGPSTDTQYF.

This clonotype was detected once. The missing conserved phenylalanine or tryptophan at the end of this CDR3 makes a read error likely. This chain connects TRBV7-9 to TRBJ2-1; 14 nucleotides line up with TRBD2. Per germline, CDR1 SEHNR and CDR2 FQNEAQ (reference sequence). This CDR3 contains 16 residues. CDR3 DNA sequence: TGCGCCAGCAGCTTAGGGACTAGCGGGAGAATAAATGAGCAGTTCTCC. It yields the protein CASSLGTSGRINEQFS.

Details on this clonotype: One junction end does not reproduce the germline sequence, and a read error may be involved. The chain is built from TRBV2 and TRBJ2-1; D unresolved. This CDR3 is 14 amino acids long. Germline CDR1 and CDR2: SNHLY and FYNNEI. The CDR3 sequence: CASIRSLTFNGQFF. The CDR3 DNA reads as TGTGCCAGCATCCGGTCACTGACCTTCAATGGGCAGTTCTTC.

This clonotype showed up just a few times. As DNA, the CDR3 is TGCAGCGCTGGGACCGGGACAGGGGGAGGCACCTTC. It translates to CSAGTGTGGGTF. V gene TRBV29-1 combines with J gene TRBJ1-2, with 11 bases lining up with TRBD1. Germline loops: CDR1 SQVTM, CDR2 ANQGSEA. The J segment lost 13 bases and the V segment lost 7 bases, leaving 11 bases of the junction unmatched. This CDR3 contains 12 residues.